These 25 T cell receptor beta chains were sequenced from one sample in a study of CD8+ T cells in alopecia areata. Extraction and reverse transcription of RNA yielded cDNA as the sequencing template. The protocol was immunoSEQ multiplex PCR, while the TCRdb copy is restricted to in-frame clones and leaves out a portion. This table holds 180,000 or so clones, around 63% found once. The source material was CD4+ T cells sorted from blood, sampled at week 0. Receptor source: a human donor with alopecia areata.

The sample holds one count of this clone. CDR3 sequence: CASSLSTDTQYF. The CDR3 nucleotides read TGTGCCAGCAGCCTGAGCACAGATACGCAGTATTTT. The V and J genes are TRBV9 and TRBJ2-3; D ambiguous. Germline CDR1 reads SGDLS; CDR2 reads YYNGEE. This CDR3 is built from 12 residues. V shed 4 bases and J shed 0 bases, with 3 bases lying between them. Combining the CDR3 with reference TRBV9 and TRBJ2-3 gives the whole variable domain DSGVTQTPKHLITATGQRVTLRCSPRSGDLSVYWYQQSLDQGLQFLIQYYNGEERAKGNILERFSAQQFPDLHSELNLSSLELGDSALYFCASSLSTDTQYFGPGTRLTVL.

V and J are TRBV5-1 and TRBJ2-1; either TRBD1 or TRBD2 may supply D (6 bases each). The CDR3 has 16 residues. CDR1 and CDR2 (germline): SGHRS, YFSETQ. The V and J ends lost 4 bases and 1 base respectively, with 15 bases between them. The chain's CDR3 is CASSMGGADSYNEQFF. The CDR3 region has the DNA TGCGCCAGCAGCATGGGGGGCGCGGATTCCTACAATGAGCAGTTCTTC.

This clone was counted a few times. V is TRBV6-5 and J is TRBJ1-2, with 7 bases matching TRBD1. Germline-derived CDR1 and CDR2 are MNHEY and SVGAGI. CDR3 size: 12 residues. The junction had 5 bases not matched to a gene; V was cut back by 7 bases and J by 6 bases. This CDR3 reads CASTDRVHGYTF. The CDR3 region has the DNA TGTGCCAGCACTGACAGGGTCCATGGCTACACCTTC.

This clone has more than one count but fewer than ten. This chain joins TRBV2 and TRBJ2-2; D not certain. Trimming took off 4 bases at V and 0 bases at J, with 6 bases between the two ends. Germline V lookup: CDR1 SNHLY, CDR2 FYNNEI. This CDR3 is built from 14 residues. The CDR3 sequence is CASSVDTNTGELFF. In DNA, the CDR3 is TGTGCCAGCAGTGTGGATACGAACACCGGGGAGCTGTTTTTT.

The DNA of the CDR3 is TGTGCCAGCAGCTTAGCTTTCGACGGCTACGAGCAGTACTTC. Translating gives CASSLAFDGYEQYF. This chain links TRBV7-6 with TRBJ2-7; D call uncertain. Between the trimmed V and J ends, which lost 0 bases and 3 bases, there was a span of 9 bases. Germline lookup yields CDR1 SGHVS and CDR2 FNYEAQ. This CDR3 region has 14 residues. Drawing the rest from reference TRBV7-6 and TRBJ2-7, the complete variable domain is GAGVSQSPRYKVTKRGQDVALRCDPISGHVSLYWYRQALGQGPEFLTYFNYEAQQDKSGLPNDRFSAERPEGSISTLTIQRTEQRDSAMYRCASSLAFDGYEQYFGPGTRLTVT.

V gene TRBV5-1 combines with J gene TRBJ2-7, with TRBD2 matching 7 bases. Looked up from germline, CDR1 is SGHRS and CDR2 is YFSETQ. The V segment lost 5 bases and the J segment 2 bases; nucleotides outside the gene matches: 10. The CDR3 spans 15 residues. The CDR3 DNA follows: TGCGCCAGCAGTCCCGGGACTACAATAACCTACGAGCAGTACTTC. Translating gives CASSPGTTITYEQYF. The full variable domain, rest sourced from reference TRBV5-1 and TRBJ2-7, is KAGVTQTPRYLIKTRGQQVTLSCSPISGHRSVSWYQQTPGQGLQFLFEYFSETQRNKGNFPGRFSGRQFSNSRSEMNVSTLELGDSALYLCASSPGTTITYEQYFGPGTRLTVT.

The chain couples TRBV30 to TRBJ1-1; TRBD1 might be the D (5 bases). This CDR3 has 13 residues. The V end lost 4 bases, the J end lost 5 bases, and 14 bases lay between the germline ends. In germline, CDR1 is GTSNPN, CDR2 SVGIG (reference sequence). CDR3 nucleotide sequence: TGTGCCTGGATTGAGGGGAGTTGGACTGAAGCTTTCTTT. It is translated as CAWIEGSWTEAFF.

This clone was found once. This chain connects TRBV28 to TRBJ1-2; D is unresolved. Trimming removed 3 bases from V and 6 bases from J, with 14 bases in between. CDR3 length: 14 amino acids. CDR1 MDHEN and CDR2 SYDVKM come from the germline V gene. CDR3 protein: CASSFLDGSDGYTF. The CDR3 coding sequence is TGTGCCAGCAGTTTTCTGGATGGTAGCGATGGCTACACCTTC.

The V gene is TRBV18, the J gene TRBJ1-5; possibly TRBD1 for D (5 bases). The CDR3 extends over 14 amino acids. Germline loops: CDR1 KGHSH, CDR2 LQKENI. Trimming took off 1 base at V and 5 bases at J, with 9 bases between the two ends. The DNA for the CDR3 is TGTGCCAGCTCACCACTTGGGGGTGATCAGCCCCAGCATTTT. Encoded protein: CASSPLGGDQPQHF.

This rearrangement joins TRBV2 to TRBJ1-2; D ambiguous. The CDR3 is made up of 14 amino acids. Germline V gene sequence: CDR1 SNHLY, CDR2 FYNNEI. Between the trimmed V and J ends, which lost 7 bases and 6 bases, there was a span of 18 bases. DNA for the CDR3: TGTGCCAGCAACCTGGAGAAGGGAGGACATGGCTACACCTTC. It codes for CASNLEKGGHGYTF.

The chain is built from TRBV2 and TRBJ2-5; the match to TRBD2 covers 14 bases. J was trimmed by 14 bases and V by 4 bases; bases with no gene match: 9. The CDR3 is 14 amino acids. Looked up from germline, CDR1 is SNHLY and CDR2 is FYNNEI. The CDR3 reads CASSAGTSGGRDYF. CDR3 bases: TGTGCCAGCAGTGCCGGGACTAGCGGGGGCCGGGACTACTTC.

This rearrangement joins TRBV6-1 to TRBJ1-1; D might be TRBD1 (5 bases). The CDR3 sequence is 14 residues long. CDR1 and CDR2 from the germline V gene are MNHNS and SASEGT. The V gene lost 6 bases and the J gene lost 0 bases, with 11 bases spanning the gap. The CDR3 nucleotides read TGTGCCAGCAGCTGGGACCGGATGAACACTGAAGCTTTCTTT. Protein sequence: CASSWDRMNTEAFF.

This clone occurred a few times. The chain recombines TRBV5-1 with TRBJ2-1, with no clear D. The germline V gene has CDR1 SGHRS and CDR2 YFSETQ. Trimming took 4 bases from V and 6 from J, leaving 23 bases between them. This CDR3 is 17 amino acids long. The CDR3 loop reads CASSKMVSTLGINEQFF. Here the CDR3 DNA reads TGCGCCAGCAGCAAAATGGTGTCGACCCTGGGTATCAATGAGCAGTTCTTC.

This clone has ten or more counts. The CDR3 nucleotides are TGTGCCAGCAGCCCCTATTCCAGTCTGGACCTAGCCAAAAACATTCAGTACTTC. It is translated as CASSPYSSLDLAKNIQYF. The V and J genes are TRBV14 and TRBJ2-4; D unclear. Germline lookup yields CDR1 SGHDN and CDR2 FVKESK. This CDR3 has 18 residues. With 4 bases removed from V and 0 bases from J, the gap between germline ends came to 19 bases.

The chain links TRBV5-6 to TRBJ1-6, with D possibly matching TRBD1 (6 bases). CDR3 size: 15 residues. Germline loops: CDR1 SGHDT, CDR2 YYEEEE. V dropped 4 bases and J dropped 6 bases, with 14 bases sitting between them. CDR3 in amino acids: CASSLNTGPNSPLHF. CDR3 sequence (DNA): TGTGCCAGCAGCCTTAATACAGGGCCTAATTCACCCCTCCACTTT.

CDR3 region: CASKGDDTEAFF. CDR3 sequence (DNA): TGCGCCAGCAAGGGGGATGACACTGAAGCTTTCTTT. This rearrangement joins TRBV4-3 to TRBJ1-1; TRBD1 might be the D (6 bases). Between the trimmed V and J ends, which lost 7 bases and 3 bases, there was a span of 9 bases. CDR1 is LGHNA and CDR2 is YSLEER in the germline V gene. This CDR3 comprises 12 residues.

In its sample, this clone was seen a few times. The chain employs TRBV7-6 and TRBJ2-1; D uncertain. The CDR3 is 14 residues long. CDR1 is SGHVS and CDR2 is FNYEAQ in the germline V gene. Trimming stripped 7 bases from V and 10 bases from J, with 20 bases between. This CDR3 is CASTRLSSPREQFF. For the CDR3, the DNA is TGTGCCAGCACCCGATTATCGTCCCCGAGGGAGCAGTTCTTC. The variable domain in full, with the rest retrieved from reference TRBV7-6 and TRBJ2-1, is GAGVSQSPRYKVTKRGQDVALRCDPISGHVSLYWYRQALGQGPEFLTYFNYEAQQDKSGLPNDRFSAERPEGSISTLTIQRTEQRDSAMYRCASTRLSSPREQFFGPGTRLTVL.

This clone was observed a handful of times. The chain is built from TRBV29-1 and TRBJ1-4; no clear D. The germline CDR1 and CDR2 sequences are SQVTM and ANQGSEA. The V gene lost 6 bases and the J gene lost 7 bases, with 15 bases spanning the gap. This CDR3 spans 13 amino acids. This CDR3 is CSVLPRAGEKLFF. The CDR3 DNA sequence: TGCAGCGTCTTGCCTCGGGCAGGTGAAAAACTGTTTTTT.

This clone was found once. CDR3 sequence: CASSGVVRTGGNYGYTF. CDR3 nucleotides: TGTGCCAGCAGCGGGGTCGTGCGGACAGGGGGCAACTATGGCTACACCTTC. The chain has TRBV9 and TRBJ1-2, with 11 bases that match TRBD1. This CDR3 has 17 residues. V was pared by 3 bases and J by 2 bases, with 9 bases of the junction left unmatched. CDR1 is SGDLS, CDR2 YYNGEE, per germline.

This clone ranks as medium-sized (0.01 to 0.1%). The chain uses TRBV7-2 and TRBJ2-1; 14 nucleotides align to TRBD2. V was clipped by 4 bases and J by 6 bases; unmatched bases: 8. Germline CDR1 and CDR2: SGHTA and FQGNSA. The CDR3 contains 17 residues. The CDR3 is CASSSGLAGGGSNEQFF. The CDR3 DNA reads as TGTGCCAGCAGCTCCGGACTAGCGGGGGGAGGTTCCAATGAGCAGTTCTTC.

There are a few counts of this clone. V usage is TRBV29-1 and J usage is TRBJ2-1; a possible D gene is TRBD2 (5 bases). The CDR3 has 16 residues. CDR1 SQVTM and CDR2 ANQGSEA come from the germline V gene. V was pared by 4 bases and J by 0 bases, with 16 bases between. CDR3 residues: CSVVSMLGSSYNEQFF. CDR3 in DNA: TGCAGCGTTGTTTCGATGCTAGGGAGCTCCTACAATGAGCAGTTCTTC.

The chain employs TRBV29-1 and TRBJ2-1, with 14 bases matching TRBD2. The germline V gene encodes CDR1 SQVTM and CDR2 ANQGSEA. The CDR3 is made up of 17 amino acids. V gave up 0 bases and J gave up 3 bases; unmatched junction bases: 4. CDR3 DNA: TGCAGCGTTGAAGAACCCGGGACTAGCGGGGGCTACAATGAGCAGTTCTTC. This encodes CSVEEPGTSGGYNEQFF.

The chain couples TRBV2 to TRBJ1-5; no reliable D call. Germline CDR1 reads SNHLY; CDR2 reads FYNNEI. V lost 4 bases and J 1 base, leaving 14 bases between the germline ends. The CDR3 loop spans 16 amino acids. CDR3 amino acids: CASSGMRLGSNQPQHF. The CDR3 DNA reads as TGTGCCAGCAGTGGGATGAGGCTGGGAAGCAATCAGCCCCAGCATTTT.

The CDR3 DNA reads TGTGCCTGGAGTGTTGGTCCGGGCCACACTGAAGCTTTCTTT. Translation gives CAWSVGPGHTEAFF. The rearrangement links TRBV30 to TRBJ1-1; D remains unclear. Germline V gene sequence: CDR1 GTSNPN, CDR2 SVGIG (reference sequence). V lost 0 bases to trimming and J lost 3 bases, with 11 bases between them. There are 14 residues in the CDR3.

The J gene is TRBJ2-7, the V gene TRBV9; 9 bases align to TRBD2. This CDR3 is built from 16 residues. Germline CDR1 is SGDLS and CDR2 is YYNGEE. V lost 4 bases, J lost 6 bases, and 14 bases stayed unmatched. CDR3 in DNA: TGTGCCAGCAGCCCCACGCCGGGACTAGCCATGAGCGAGCAGTACTTC. This encodes CASSPTPGLAMSEQYF.